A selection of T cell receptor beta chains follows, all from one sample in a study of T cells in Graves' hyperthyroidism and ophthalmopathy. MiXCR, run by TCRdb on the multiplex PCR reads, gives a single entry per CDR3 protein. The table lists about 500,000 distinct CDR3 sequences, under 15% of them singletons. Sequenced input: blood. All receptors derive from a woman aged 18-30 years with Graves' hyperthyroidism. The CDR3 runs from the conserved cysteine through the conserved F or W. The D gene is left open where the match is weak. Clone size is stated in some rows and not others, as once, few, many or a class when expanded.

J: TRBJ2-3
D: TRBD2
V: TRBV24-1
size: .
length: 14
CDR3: CATVAGDGTDTQYF
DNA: TGTGCCACGGTAGCGGGAGACGGCACAGATACGCAGTATTTT

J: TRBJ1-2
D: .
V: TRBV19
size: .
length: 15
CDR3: CASSPGADFGYGYTF
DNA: TGTGCCAGTAGTCCTGGAGCGGACTTCGGGTATGGCTACACCTTC

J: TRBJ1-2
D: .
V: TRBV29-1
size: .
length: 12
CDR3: CSVVFSSYGYTF
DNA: TGCAGCGTCGTGTTCAGTAGCTATGGCTACACCTTC

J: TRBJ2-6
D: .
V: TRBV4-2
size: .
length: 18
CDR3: CASSQDRTRGSGANVLTF
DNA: TGTGCCAGCAGCCAAGATCGGACCCGGGGCTCTGGGGCCAACGTCCTGACTTTC

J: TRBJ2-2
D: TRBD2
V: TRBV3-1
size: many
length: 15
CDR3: CASSPRTSSAGELFF
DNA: TGTGCCAGCAGCCCGAGGACTAGTTCGGCCGGGGAGCTGTTTTTT

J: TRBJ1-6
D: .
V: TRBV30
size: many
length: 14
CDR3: CAWKGQGDNSPLHF
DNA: TGTGCCTGGAAAGGGCAGGGAGACAATTCACCCCTCCACTTT

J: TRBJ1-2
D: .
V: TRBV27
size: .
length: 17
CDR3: CASSPLGSAGFRLGYTF
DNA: TGTGCCAGCAGCCCCCTTGGATCGGCAGGGTTTAGGCTTGGCTACACCTTC

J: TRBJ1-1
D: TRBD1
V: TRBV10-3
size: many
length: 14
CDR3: CAISVGQGGTEAFF
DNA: TGTGCCATCAGTGTGGGACAGGGAGGCACTGAAGCTTTCTTT

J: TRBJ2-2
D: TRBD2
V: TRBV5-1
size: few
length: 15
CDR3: CATSWGGTNTGELFF
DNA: TGCGCCACCTCCTGGGGGGGGACCAACACCGGGGAGCTGTTTTTT

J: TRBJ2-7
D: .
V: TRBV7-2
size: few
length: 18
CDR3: CASSLGGPTGGAFYEQYF
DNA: TGTGCCAGCAGCTTAGGGGGCCCTACCGGGGGCGCCTTCTACGAGCAGTACTTC

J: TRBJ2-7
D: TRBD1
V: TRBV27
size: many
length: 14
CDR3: CASSLWQGAREQYF
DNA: TGTGCCAGCAGTTTATGGCAGGGGGCGCGCGAGCAGTACTTC

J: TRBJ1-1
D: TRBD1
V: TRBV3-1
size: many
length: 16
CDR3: CASSQPQGQGDTEAFF
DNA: TGTGCCAGCAGCCAGCCCCAGGGACAGGGCGACACTGAAGCTTTCTTT

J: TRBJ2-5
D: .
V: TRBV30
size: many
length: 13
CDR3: CAWSVRLEETQYF
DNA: TGTGCCTGGAGTGTACGTCTAGAAGAGACCCAGTACTTC

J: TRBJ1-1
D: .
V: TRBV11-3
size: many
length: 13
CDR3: CASSAAGGTEAFF
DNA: TGTGCCAGCAGCGCCGCGGGGGGCACTGAAGCTTTCTTT

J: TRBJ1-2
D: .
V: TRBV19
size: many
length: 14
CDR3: CASSIFPTDYGYTF
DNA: TGTGCCAGTAGTATCTTTCCGACAGATTATGGCTACACCTTC

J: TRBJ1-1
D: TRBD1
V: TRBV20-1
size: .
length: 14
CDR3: CSAGRSDRGAEAFF
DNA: TGCAGTGCGGGCAGATCTGACAGGGGCGCTGAAGCTTTCTTT

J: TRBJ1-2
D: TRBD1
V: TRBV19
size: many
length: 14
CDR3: CASSFGTDNYGYTF
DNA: TGTGCCAGTTCCTTCGGGACAGATAACTATGGCTACACCTTC

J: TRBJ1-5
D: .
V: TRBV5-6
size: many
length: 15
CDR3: CASSLQGGANQPQHF
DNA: TGTGCCAGCAGCCTTCAAGGAGGGGCGAATCAGCCCCAGCATTTT

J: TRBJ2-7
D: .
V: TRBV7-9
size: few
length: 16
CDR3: CASSPGGGGISYEQYF
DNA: TGTGCCAGCAGCCCCGGAGGGGGCGGAATATCCTACGAGCAGTACTTC

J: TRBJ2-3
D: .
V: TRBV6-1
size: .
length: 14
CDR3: CASSRGSLPDTQYF
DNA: TGTGCCAGCAGTCGAGGCTCTCTTCCAGATACGCAGTATTTT

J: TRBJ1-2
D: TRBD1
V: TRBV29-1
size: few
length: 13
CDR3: CSAGQGVSYGYTF
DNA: TGCAGCGCTGGACAGGGCGTCTCCTATGGCTACACCTTC

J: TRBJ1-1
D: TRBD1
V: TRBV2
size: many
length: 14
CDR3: CASSLRTGEAEAFF
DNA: TGTGCCAGCAGCCTCCGGACAGGCGAAGCTGAAGCTTTCTTT